The 30 T cell receptor beta chains listed next were all sequenced from one sample in a study of siplizumab effects on memory and regulatory T cells. The assay was immunoSEQ multiplex PCR, and TCRdb's table has in-frame clones only and misses some. The profile shows more than 45,000 clones, less than 98% of them singletons. Sequencing was carried out using naive CD4+ T cells sorted from blood. All receptors come from a human donor in good health.

The chain links TRBV11-3 to TRBJ2-7, with D maybe TRBD2 (5 bases). The germline gives CDR1 SGHNT, CDR2 YENEEA. V was shortened by 5 bases and J by 2 bases, with 19 bases between the two germline ends. The CDR3 length is 16 residues. The CDR3 is CASSTAAGAQAYEQYF. For the CDR3, the DNA is TGTGCCAGCAGCACAGCGGCAGGTGCTCAAGCCTACGAGCAGTACTTC.

The DNA of the CDR3 is TGTGCCTGGCTAGGAAGAAACACAGATACGCAGTATTTT. Translation gives CAWLGRNTDTQYF. The chain combines TRBV30 with TRBJ2-3; D not certain. This CDR3 has 13 residues. Trimming left V 5 bases short and J 2 bases short, with 11 bases between. Germline V gives CDR1 GTSNPN, CDR2 SVGIG (reference sequence).

This clone appeared a single time. This chain uses TRBV10-3 with TRBJ2-1; TRBD1 matches 7 bases. The CDR3 loop spans 15 amino acids. Per the germline V gene, CDR1 is ENHRY and CDR2 is SYGVKD. V was pared by 7 bases and J by 4 bases, with 10 bases of the junction left unmatched. The DNA of the CDR3 is TGTGCCATCACCCCCTCCCGGGACAGATACAATGAGCAGTTCTTC. Translating it yields CAITPSRDRYNEQFF.

The chain recombines TRBV18 with TRBJ2-1; D is undetermined. Germline lookup yields CDR1 KGHSH and CDR2 LQKENI. V was pared by 0 bases and J by 5 bases, with 11 bases between. This CDR3 comprises 15 residues. The CDR3 nucleotides read TGTGCCAGCTCACCACCGGTCGGCGGAAACAATGAGCAGTTCTTC. This translates into CASSPPVGGNNEQFF.

The J gene is TRBJ2-2, the V gene TRBV7-3; 8 bases fit TRBD1. This CDR3 has 14 residues. CDR1 is SGHTA and CDR2 is FQGTGA in the germline V gene. Trimming took 1 base from V and 8 from J; bases not matched to a gene: 3. The CDR3: CASSLNRGIGELFF. In DNA, the CDR3 is TGTGCCAGCAGCTTAAACAGGGGGATAGGGGAGCTGTTTTTT. Based on the CDR3 plus reference TRBV7-3 and TRBJ2-2, the full variable domain is GAGVSQTPSNKVTEKGKYVELRCDPISGHTALYWYRQSLGQGPEFLIYFQGTGAADDSGLPNDRFFAVRPEGSVSTLKIQRTERGDSAVYLCASSLNRGIGELFFGEGSRLTVL.

The chain joins TRBV2 to TRBJ1-2; 7 nucleotides align to TRBD1. Trimming took 5 bases from V and 4 from J; bases not matched to a gene: 4. This CDR3 is built from 13 residues. Germline V lookup: CDR1 SNHLY, CDR2 FYNNEI. The CDR3 nucleotides read TGTGCCAGCAGTTGGGACAGCGCCTATGGCTACACCTTC. The encoded protein is CASSWDSAYGYTF. The whole variable domain, remainder taken from reference TRBV2 and TRBJ1-2, is EPEVTQTPSHQVTQMGQEVILRCVPISNHLYFYWYRQILGQKVEFLVSFYNNEISEKSEIFDDQFSVERPDGSNFTLKIRSTKLEDSAMYFCASSWDSAYGYTFGSGTRLTVV.

This clone occurred once. This chain joins TRBV5-4 and TRBJ1-1, with D perhaps TRBD1 (5 bases). Germline V gene data show CDR1 as SGHNT and CDR2 as YYREEE (reference sequence). V was cut by 1 base and J by 5 bases, with 12 bases left in between. The CDR3 has 14 amino acids. The CDR3: CASSLPFGGTEAFF. CDR3 DNA sequence: TGTGCCAGCAGCTTGCCGTTTGGGGGAACTGAAGCTTTCTTT.

The V gene is TRBV10-1, the J gene TRBJ2-3, with D maybe TRBD1 (5 bases). From germline, CDR1 is WNHNN and CDR2 SYGVQD (reference sequence). V dropped 0 bases and J dropped 4 bases, with 17 bases sitting between them. The CDR3 is 17 residues long. The CDR3 nucleotides are TGCGCCAGCAGTGAGTCCGTTGGCAGGGAAAATCCAGATACGCAGTATTTT. Its translation is CASSESVGRENPDTQYF.

The table lists this clone with a few counts. The genes are TRBV27 and TRBJ2-5; D is perhaps TRBD2 (5 bases). CDR3 length equals 13 residues. CDR1 and CDR2 (germline): MNHEY, SMNVEV (reference sequence). V dropped 5 bases and J dropped 5 bases, with 12 bases sitting between them. The CDR3 region has the DNA TGTGCCAGCAGTACCGACTACTGGGAGACCCAGTACTTC. It is translated as CASSTDYWETQYF.

CDR3 in DNA: TGCGCCAGCAGCTTGCTCGGGACAGGGGTTGAAAAACTGTTTTTT. Translating gives CASSLLGTGVEKLFF. This chain links TRBV5-1 with TRBJ1-4, with 10 bases matching TRBD1. This CDR3 has 15 residues. Germline V gives CDR1 SGHRS, CDR2 YFSETQ. J was trimmed by 7 bases and V by 1 base; bases with no gene match: 4.

The genes are TRBV19 and TRBJ2-2, with 10 bases aligning to TRBD2. Germline CDR1 is LNHDA and CDR2 is SQIVND (reference sequence). V was clipped by 3 bases and J by 6 bases; unmatched bases: 10. This CDR3 region has 17 residues. The CDR3 sequence is CASSIVSSGSFAGELFF. CDR3 DNA: TGTGCCAGTAGTATTGTGTCTAGCGGGAGTTTCGCCGGGGAGCTGTTTTTT. The whole variable domain, remainder taken from reference TRBV19 and TRBJ2-2, is DGGITQSPKYLFRKEGQNVTLSCEQNLNHDAMYWYRQDPGQGLRLIYYSQIVNDFQKGDIAEGYSVSREKKESFPLTVTSAQKNPTAFYLCASSIVSSGSFAGELFFGEGSRLTVL.

The chain combines TRBV19 with TRBJ2-7; D might be TRBD2 (7 bases). Germline V CDR1 and CDR2: LNHDA, SQIVND (reference sequence). V was clipped by 5 bases and J by 4 bases, with 18 bases between them. The CDR3 consists of 15 residues. CDR3 residues: CASSSSGRGNYEQYF. In DNA, the CDR3 is TGTGCCAGTAGTTCCTCGGGGAGGGGGAATTACGAGCAGTACTTC.

The chain combines TRBV25-1 with TRBJ2-1, with D maybe TRBD1 (6 bases). V lost 3 bases, J lost 8 bases, and 17 bases lay in between. This CDR3 contains 15 residues. CDR1 MGHDK and CDR2 SYGVNS come from the germline V gene. The CDR3 sequence: CASSDPRAAGDEQFF. CDR3 coding DNA: TGTGCCAGCAGTGACCCCCGGGCGGCAGGGGATGAGCAGTTCTTC.

The chain uses TRBV19 and TRBJ2-2; D call uncertain. In germline, CDR1 is LNHDA, CDR2 SQIVND (reference sequence). The CDR3 runs 14 residues. V dropped 7 bases and J dropped 5 bases, with 14 bases sitting between them. CDR3 nucleotide sequence: TGTGCCAGTACCGCAGGACGCTTTACCGGGGAGCTGTTTTTT. Protein: CASTAGRFTGELFF.

This sequence joins TRBV7-3 and TRBJ1-5; D remains unclear. Trimming removed 1 base at V and 3 bases at J, with 16 bases between. Germline V gene lookup returns CDR1 SGHTA and CDR2 FQGTGA. This CDR3 contains 17 residues. This CDR3 reads CASSLNLDGRNNQPQHF. The CDR3 DNA sequence: TGTGCCAGCAGCTTAAACTTAGACGGGAGGAACAATCAGCCCCAGCATTTT.

The chain uses TRBV5-4 and TRBJ2-7, with TRBD1 as a possible D gene (6 bases). Between the trimmed V and J ends, which lost 0 bases and 3 bases, there was a span of 10 bases. Germline V gene sequence: CDR1 SGHNT, CDR2 YYREEE (reference sequence). The CDR3 length is 14 residues. The DNA of the CDR3 is TGTGCCAGCAGCTTGGGGACCAGGGGCTACGAGCAGTACTTC. It yields the protein CASSLGTRGYEQYF.

The chain employs TRBV9 and TRBJ2-7; D uncertain. The CDR3 sequence is 13 residues long. Germline-derived CDR1 and CDR2 are SGDLS and YYNGEE. Trimming took off 1 base at V and 5 bases at J, with 10 bases between the two ends. Written as DNA, the CDR3 is TGTGCCAGCAGCGTAAGACCCTGGGACGAGCAGTACTTC. It encodes CASSVRPWDEQYF. The variable domain in full, with the rest retrieved from reference TRBV9 and TRBJ2-7, is DSGVTQTPKHLITATGQRVTLRCSPRSGDLSVYWYQQSLDQGLQFLIQYYNGEERAKGNILERFSAQQFPDLHSELNLSSLELGDSALYFCASSVRPWDEQYFGPGTRLTVT.

The genes are TRBV11-2 and TRBJ2-7, with 9 bases aligning to TRBD2. The CDR3 contains 17 residues. V lost 4 bases to trimming and J lost 2 bases; unmatched junction nucleotides: 12. CDR1 and CDR2 (germline): SGHAT, FQNNGV. The CDR3 is CASSSTRTSGRTYEQYF. The DNA of the CDR3 is TGTGCCAGCAGCTCCACCCGTACTAGCGGGCGAACCTACGAGCAGTACTTC. The whole variable domain, remainder taken from reference TRBV11-2 and TRBJ2-7, is EAGVAQSPRYKIIEKRQSVAFWCNPISGHATLYWYQQILGQGPKLLIQFQNNGVVDDSQLPKDRFSAERLKGVDSTLKIQPAKLEDSAVYLCASSSTRTSGRTYEQYFGPGTRLTVT.

This chain connects TRBV18 to TRBJ2-5; 16 bases map to TRBD2. J gave up 5 bases and V 2 bases, and 8 bases lay outside the gene matches. Germline V gene lookup returns CDR1 KGHSH and CDR2 LQKENI. The CDR3 totals 18 residues. Here the CDR3 reads CASSPTPGLAGGPETQYF. In DNA, the CDR3 is TGTGCCAGCTCACCAACCCCGGGACTAGCGGGAGGGCCGGAGACCCAGTACTTC.

The chain is built from TRBV5-1 and TRBJ2-1; D call uncertain. CDR3 length: 12 residues. From germline, CDR1 is SGHRS and CDR2 YFSETQ. V shed 4 bases and J shed 11 bases, with 13 bases lying between them. CDR3 sequence reads: CASSIPPSQQFF. The CDR3, as DNA: TGCGCCAGCAGCATACCTCCATCCCAGCAGTTCTTC.

The chain has TRBV4-1 and TRBJ2-7; TRBD1 agrees at 8 bases. In germline, CDR1 is MGHRA, CDR2 YSYEKL. The CDR3 loop spans 16 amino acids. V lost 5 bases, J lost 0 bases, and 9 bases stayed unmatched. CDR3 DNA sequence: TGCGCCAGCAGCGCAAGGTCCGGGACAGGCTCCTACGAGCAGTACTTC. This translates into CASSARSGTGSYEQYF.

Only one count was recorded for this clone. In DNA, the CDR3 is TGTGCCAGCACATCTTACCTCAAGATCGGGACAAAAAAAAACATTCAGTACTTC. It encodes CASTSYLKIGTKKNIQYF. V gene TRBV27 combines with J gene TRBJ2-4; possible D gene TRBD1, 6 bases. V lost 7 bases and J 4 bases, leaving 26 bases between the germline ends. Germline CDR1 reads MNHEY; CDR2 reads SMNVEV (reference sequence). The CDR3 totals 18 residues.

V gene TRBV15 combines with J gene TRBJ1-3, with unresolved D. Germline V CDR1 and CDR2: LNHNV, YYDKDF (reference sequence). CDR3 length: 18 residues. The V gene lost 0 bases and the J gene lost 0 bases, with 15 bases spanning the gap. The CDR3 nucleotides read TGTGCCACCAGCAGAGATGTCAGTCATACCAACTCTGGAAACACCATATATTTT. Residues: CATSRDVSHTNSGNTIYF.

V is TRBV29-1 and J is TRBJ1-2, with 7 bases fitting TRBD1. Trimming took 6 bases from V and 8 from J; bases not matched to a gene: 12. Germline V gene data show CDR1 as SQVTM and CDR2 as ANQGSEA. The CDR3 contains 13 residues. The CDR3 DNA follows: TGCAGCGTCCCGACCCGACAGGGAGGGGGCTACACCTTC. Residues: CSVPTRQGGGYTF.

V gene TRBV13 combines with J gene TRBJ2-7; weak D call: TRBD1 (5 bases). Germline V CDR1 and CDR2: PRHDT, FYEKMQ (reference sequence). V was shortened by 5 bases and J by 0 bases, with 11 bases between the two germline ends. The CDR3 has 14 amino acids. The CDR3 DNA reads TGTGCCAGCAGCCACCAGGGCAGCTCCTACGAGCAGTACTTC. Its protein product is CASSHQGSSYEQYF. The full variable domain, with the rest looked up from reference TRBV13 and TRBJ2-7, is AAGVIQSPRHLIKEKRETATLKCYPIPRHDTVYWYQQGPGQDPQFLISFYEKMQSDKGSIPDRFSAQQFSDYHSELNMSSLELGDSALYFCASSHQGSSYEQYFGPGTRLTVT.

This clone was counted once. The chain uses TRBV28 and TRBJ2-4; weak D call: TRBD1 (5 bases). CDR1 and CDR2 (germline): MDHEN, SYDVKM. The CDR3 totals 15 residues. Trimming stripped 7 bases from V and 3 bases from J, with 16 bases between. The CDR3 loop is CASTTVGANKNIQYF. As DNA, the CDR3 is TGTGCCAGCACCACGGTAGGGGCCAACAAAAACATTCAGTACTTC.

This clone was picked up one time. This chain uses TRBV4-1 with TRBJ2-3; TRBD2 matches at 7 bases. The junction had 6 bases not matched to a gene; V was cut back by 3 bases and J by 3 bases. Germline V gives CDR1 MGHRA, CDR2 YSYEKL. The length of the CDR3 is 15 residues. The CDR3 DNA is TGCGCCAGCAGCCATCCCCCGCGGGGGACAGATACGCAGTATTTT. This sequence encodes CASSHPPRGTDTQYF.

The chain couples TRBV5-4 to TRBJ2-7; TRBD1 agrees at 7 bases. Germline V gene data show CDR1 as SGHNT and CDR2 as YYREEE (reference sequence). Germline trimming cut 2 bases from V and 4 bases from J; bases unmatched to any gene: 9. There are 15 residues in the CDR3. CDR3 nucleotide sequence: TGTGCCAGCAGCTTTTCGGGACAGAAATTTTACGAGCAGTACTTC. Protein: CASSFSGQKFYEQYF.

The V and J genes are TRBV6-1 and TRBJ1-5, with 7 nucleotides matching TRBD1. V shed 4 bases, J shed 4 bases, and the junction held 7 bases outside the gene matches. CDR1 is MNHNS, CDR2 SASEGT, per germline. This CDR3 has 15 residues. The CDR3, as DNA: TGTGCCAGCAGTGGTCTGGACAGGCCTAATCAGCCCCAGCATTTT. It yields the protein CASSGLDRPNQPQHF.

CDR3 in DNA: TGTGCCAGCAGTGCCGTCTCTGGAAACACCATATATTTT. Translated: CASSAVSGNTIYF. This chain connects TRBV27 to TRBJ1-3; D not certain. The CDR3 extends over 13 amino acids. Germline CDR1 MNHEY, CDR2 SMNVEV (reference sequence). V lost 5 bases and J 0 bases, leaving 5 bases between the germline ends.